This T cell receptor beta chain was captured by sequencing in a study of T cell changes during pregnancy in multiple sclerosis. V was clipped by 0 bases and J by 8 bases; unmatched bases: 7. The CDR3 length is 16 residues. Germline V lookup: CDR1 SGDLS, CDR2 YYNGEE. Profiling relied on immunoSEQ multiplex PCR, and the TCRdb table lists in-frame clones only, not all of them. There are around 50,000 clones in the sample; approximately 90% occur only once, and about 0.64% lies in the top ten. The chain carries TRBV9 and TRBJ1-4; TRBD1 matches at 10 bases. The TCR comes from a female donor with multiple sclerosis, enrolled in a pregnancy study. This material consisted of CD4+ T cells from peripheral blood mononuclear cells, taken after pregnancy. The CDR3 here is CASSVGIDRGREKLFF. The CDR3 coding sequence is TGTGCCAGCAGCGTAGGAATCGACAGGGGGCGGGAAAAACTGTTTTTT.